The 22 T cell receptor beta chains below all came from one sample that was sequenced in a study of shared T cell receptors in the human thymus. Profiled with immunoSEQ multiplex PCR; TCRdb holds only in-frame clones, not every one. Found here are hundreds of thousands of clones, roughly 86% of them singletons; the top ten hold roughly 0.0089%. These data were also reused for a study on human thymus T cells.

The source material was thymocytes. The source of these receptors is a boy less than two years old with a congenital heart defect.

Concerning this clone: Other DNA sequences in the same sample also yield this CDR3. The rearrangement links TRBV18 to TRBJ1-1; the D gene is possibly TRBD1 (5 bases). V was pared by 0 bases and J by 5 bases, with 7 bases between. This CDR3 is 13 amino acids long. Germline CDR1 is KGHSH and CDR2 is LQKENI. The CDR3 sequence is CASSPPAGTEAFF. In DNA form, the CDR3 reads TGTGCCAGCTCACCACCCGCAGGGACTGAAGCTTTCTTT.

V is TRBV30 and J is TRBJ2-7, with 13 bases aligning to TRBD2. The germline CDR1 and CDR2 sequences are GTSNPN and SVGIG (reference sequence). The CDR3 extends over 15 amino acids. The V gene end was trimmed by 3 bases and the J gene end by 7 bases; junction bases not matched to a gene: 9. CDR3 sequence: CAWRRGTSGVYEQYF. The CDR3 DNA is TGTGCCTGGAGACGAGGGACTAGCGGGGTGTATGAGCAGTACTTC.

The gene calls are TRBV5-6 and TRBJ2-2; 10 bases fit TRBD2. CDR3 length equals 18 residues. V was clipped by 2 bases and J by 1 base; unmatched bases: 8. In germline, CDR1 is SGHDT, CDR2 YYEEEE. The DNA for the CDR3 is TGTGCCAGCAGCTTAGACCGGACTAGCGGAGGGAACACCGGGGAGCTGTTTTTT. This gives the protein CASSLDRTSGGNTGELFF.

The V gene is TRBV9, the J gene TRBJ2-3; D is undetermined. CDR3 length: 17 amino acids. V lost 0 bases and J 0 bases, leaving 14 bases between the germline ends. Germline V gene data show CDR1 as SGDLS and CDR2 as YYNGEE. DNA for the CDR3: TGTGCCAGCAGCGTAGCGCGACATGGCTCTAGCACAGATACGCAGTATTTT. Translation: CASSVARHGSSTDTQYF.

This CDR3 is CASSLGPTGALDEQYF. As DNA, the CDR3 is TGTGCCAGCAGCTTGGGCCCGACAGGGGCACTCGACGAGCAGTACTTC. This chain joins TRBV11-3 and TRBJ2-7; 8 positions match TRBD1. CDR1 and CDR2 (germline): SGHNT, YENEEA. V trimming: 3 bases; J trimming: 5 bases; junction bases outside the gene matches: 12. CDR3 size: 16 residues.

CDR3 loop: CATSRVGDRGGRREKLFF. The CDR3 DNA sequence: TGTGCCACCAGCAGAGTGGGAGACAGGGGAGGAAGGCGTGAAAAACTGTTTTTT. This chain connects TRBV15 to TRBJ1-4; 8 nucleotides line up with TRBD1. Per germline, CDR1 LNHNV and CDR2 YYDKDF (reference sequence). The CDR3 totals 18 residues. The ends lost 1 base at V and 7 bases at J; junction bases unmatched: 14.

CDR3 protein: CASSYGLPNEQFF. The CDR3 coding sequence is TGTGCCAGCAGCTACGGACTACCAAATGAGCAGTTCTTC. The V call is TRBV7-6, the J call TRBJ2-1, with D possibly being TRBD2 (6 bases). This CDR3 spans 13 amino acids. The V and J ends lost 4 bases and 7 bases respectively, with 11 bases between them. Per the germline V gene, CDR1 is SGHVS and CDR2 is FNYEAQ.

The table lists this clone with a count of one. The chain is built from TRBV5-1 and TRBJ2-7; 7 nucleotides align to TRBD1. This CDR3 contains 14 residues. Trimming cost V 1 base and J 6 bases; bases outside gene matches: 7. Germline CDR1 and CDR2: SGHRS and YFSETQ. CDR3 sequence: CASSLRWAGGEQYF. In DNA form, the CDR3 reads TGCGCCAGCAGCTTGCGGTGGGCAGGGGGCGAGCAGTACTTC.

This chain connects TRBV9 to TRBJ2-5; TRBD2 matches at 7 bases. This CDR3 comprises 15 residues. CDR1 and CDR2 from the germline V gene are SGDLS and YYNGEE. The V and J ends lost 0 bases and 3 bases, in that order; junction bases with no gene match: 5. CDR3 loop: CASSVDGLGKETQYF. The DNA for the CDR3 is TGTGCCAGCAGCGTAGATGGACTAGGAAAAGAGACCCAGTACTTC.

This chain joins TRBV25-1 and TRBJ2-1; 8 nucleotides align to TRBD2. The CDR3 covers 17 residues. CDR1 is MGHDK and CDR2 is SYGVNS in the germline V gene. The J segment lost 3 bases and the V segment lost 6 bases, leaving 13 bases of the junction unmatched. CDR3 sequence (DNA): TGTGCCAGCAGGCCAGGGGCGGGTAGCGGGGACTACAATGAGCAGTTCTTC. Residues: CASRPGAGSGDYNEQFF.

The CDR3 protein is CASSFYETGSTGGKLFF. The CDR3 DNA reads TGTGCCAGCAGTTTTTATGAGACAGGCTCAACAGGAGGAAAACTGTTTTTT. The chain uses TRBV27 and TRBJ1-4; D perhaps matches TRBD1 (6 bases). Germline V CDR1 and CDR2: MNHEY, SMNVEV (reference sequence). The V and J ends lost 3 bases and 10 bases respectively, with 24 bases between them. The CDR3 is 17 residues long. Complete variable domain (other parts from reference TRBV27 and TRBJ1-4): EAQVTQNPRYLITVTGKKLTVTCSQNMNHEYMSWYRQDPGLGLRQIYYSMNVEVTDKGDVPEGYKVSRKEKRNFPLILESPSPNQTSLYFCASSFYETGSTGGKLFFGSGTQLSVL.

The V call is TRBV11-3, the J call TRBJ2-1; 8 bases are a match to TRBD1. V was pared by 3 bases and J by 2 bases, with 3 bases of the junction left unmatched. In germline, CDR1 is SGHNT, CDR2 YENEEA. This CDR3 spans 15 amino acids. The DNA of the CDR3 is TGTGCCAGCAGCTTGCGGACAGGGACCTACAATGAGCAGTTCTTC. This sequence encodes CASSLRTGTYNEQFF.

The DNA for the CDR3 is TGTGCCAGCAGCTTGGGCTGGGACAGAAGCACAGATACGCAGTATTTT. This translates into CASSLGWDRSTDTQYF. The chain joins TRBV5-8 to TRBJ2-3; TRBD1 matches at 7 bases. Germline CDR1 and CDR2: SGHTS and YDEGEE. This CDR3 spans 16 amino acids. V shed 0 bases and J 0 bases; nucleotides not matched to a gene: 4.

The chain links TRBV7-9 to TRBJ2-7; weak D call: TRBD2 (6 bases). The germline V gene encodes CDR1 SEHNR and CDR2 FQNEAQ (reference sequence). V lost 5 bases, J lost 3 bases, and 11 bases lay in between. CDR3 length equals 13 residues. DNA of the CDR3: TGTGCCAGCAGCGCCGGGAGCCACTACGAGCAGTACTTC. Protein product: CASSAGSHYEQYF.

V usage is TRBV27 and J usage is TRBJ2-3, with 7 bases identical to TRBD2. The germline V gene encodes CDR1 MNHEY and CDR2 SMNVEV (reference sequence). This CDR3 region has 14 residues. J lost 3 bases, V lost 10 bases, and 10 bases had no gene match. The CDR3 is CATRKRDGTDTQYF. The CDR3 DNA is TGTGCCACCAGGAAGCGGGACGGAACAGATACGCAGTATTTT.

The chain joins TRBV5-5 to TRBJ1-5, with D uncertain. The CDR3 covers 14 residues. With 4 bases removed from V and 5 bases from J, the gap between germline ends came to 13 bases. Germline CDR1 is SGHKS and CDR2 is YYEKEE (reference sequence). The CDR3 nucleotides read TGTGCCAGCAGCCTCAGACATACGGATCAGCCCCAGCATTTT. It codes for CASSLRHTDQPQHF.

The V gene is TRBV4-3, the J gene TRBJ2-7; TRBD2 is a possible D gene (6 bases). Per germline, CDR1 LGHNA and CDR2 YSLEER. The CDR3 sequence is 15 residues long. V lost 2 bases and J 2 bases, leaving 13 bases between the germline ends. CDR3 in DNA: TGCGCCAGCAGCCAATGGGGGACTGACACCTACGAGCAGTACTTC. Residues: CASSQWGTDTYEQYF.

The genes are TRBV7-9 and TRBJ2-3; D perhaps matches TRBD2 (5 bases). CDR1 is SEHNR and CDR2 is FQNEAQ in the germline V gene (reference sequence). Trimming stripped 5 bases from V and 1 base from J, with 7 bases between. This CDR3 contains 13 residues. The CDR3 DNA reads as TGTGCCAGCAGCCGTAGCGGCACAGATACGCAGTATTTT. Amino acid sequence: CASSRSGTDTQYF.

The rearrangement joins TRBV25-1 to TRBJ1-5, with D maybe TRBD1 (6 bases). The length of the CDR3 is 15 residues. V dropped 3 bases and J dropped 7 bases, with 16 bases sitting between them. The germline CDR1 and CDR2 sequences are MGHDK and SYGVNS. In nucleotides, the CDR3 is TGTGCCAGCAGTGACGTGGACAGTTCAGGGCAGCCCCAGCATTTT. Translated, it gives CASSDVDSSGQPQHF. The full variable domain, rest sourced from reference TRBV25-1 and TRBJ1-5, is EADIYQTPRYLVIGTGKKITLECSQTMGHDKMYWYQQDPGMELHLIHYSYGVNSTEKGDLSSESTVSRIRTEHFPLTLESARPSHTSQYLCASSDVDSSGQPQHFGDGTRLSIL.

Here the CDR3 reads CASSRLAGQSYNEQFF. As DNA, the CDR3 is TGTGCCAGCAGCCGACTAGCGGGACAATCCTACAATGAGCAGTTCTTC. The chain joins TRBV6-6 to TRBJ2-1; 11 nucleotides align to TRBD2. The ends lost 6 bases at V and 1 base at J; junction bases unmatched: 5. Germline V CDR1 and CDR2: MNHNY, SVGAGI (reference sequence). This CDR3 is 16 amino acids long.

The chain recombines TRBV28 with TRBJ1-3; 9 bases map to TRBD1. Germline-derived CDR1 and CDR2 are MDHEN and SYDVKM. The CDR3 consists of 15 residues. The V gene end was trimmed by 5 bases and the J gene end by 4 bases; junction bases not matched to a gene: 6. CDR3 residues: CASSRDREPGNTIYF. The CDR3 nucleotides read TGTGCCAGCAGTAGGGACAGGGAACCCGGAAACACCATATATTTT. Complete variable domain (other parts from reference TRBV28 and TRBJ1-3): DVKVTQSSRYLVKRTGEKVFLECVQDMDHENMFWYRQDPGLGLRLIYFSYDVKMKEKGDIPEGYSVSREKKERFSLILESASTNQTSMYLCASSRDREPGNTIYFGEGSWLTVV.

The chain combines TRBV14 with TRBJ1-2; D uncertain. V was cut by 0 bases and J by 5 bases, with 10 bases left in between. In germline, CDR1 is SGHDN, CDR2 FVKESK. CDR3 size: 14 residues. The chain's CDR3 is CASSQDGPDYGYTF. CDR3 DNA sequence: TGTGCCAGCAGCCAAGATGGGCCGGATTATGGCTACACCTTC.